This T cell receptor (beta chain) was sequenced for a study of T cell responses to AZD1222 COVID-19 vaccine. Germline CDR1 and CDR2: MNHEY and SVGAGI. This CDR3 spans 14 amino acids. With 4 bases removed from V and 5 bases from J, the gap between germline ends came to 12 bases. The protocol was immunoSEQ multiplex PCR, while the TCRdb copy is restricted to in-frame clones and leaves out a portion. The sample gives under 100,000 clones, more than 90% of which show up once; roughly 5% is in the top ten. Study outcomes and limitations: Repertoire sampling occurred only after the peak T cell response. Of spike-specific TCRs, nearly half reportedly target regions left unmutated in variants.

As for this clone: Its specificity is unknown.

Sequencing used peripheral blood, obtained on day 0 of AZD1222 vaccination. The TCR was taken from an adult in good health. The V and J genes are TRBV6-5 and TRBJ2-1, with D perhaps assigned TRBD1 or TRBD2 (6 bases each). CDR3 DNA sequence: TGTGCCAGCAGTTCCCGTCGGGGGCACAATGAGCAGTTCTTC. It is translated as CASSSRRGHNEQFF.